These 10 T cell receptor beta chains were all obtained from the same sample, sequenced in a study of metastatic and nonmetastatic thyroid tumors. Thyroid surgery was performed in patients who had received no treatment beforehand. TCRdb ran MiXCR on the PCR reads. The profile shows 30,000 to 40,000 clones, 20% to 30% of them singletons. The source material was blood. The source of these receptors is a female donor with papillary thyroid cancer or a benign thyroid nodule (not recorded which). Some clones in this sample may be carry-over from other donors' samples.

Regarding this clone: The junction and the germline gene differ at one end; a read error may be behind it. The V and J genes are TRBV20-1 and TRBJ2-7; 8 nucleotides line up with TRBD1. Per the germline V gene, CDR1 is DFQATT and CDR2 is SNEGSKA (reference sequence). CDR3 length equals 13 residues. The CDR3 protein is CSAERDRRHEHYF. CDR3 nucleotide sequence: TGCAGTGCGGAACGGGACAGGCGCCACGAGCATTACTTC.

A few counts support this clone. The chain is built from TRBV28 and TRBJ1-2; no reliable D call. The CDR3 sequence is 13 residues long. CDR1 MDHEN and CDR2 SYDVKM come from the germline V gene. Trimming left V 7 bases short and J 10 bases short, with 19 bases between. The CDR3 is CASIPGPVPVYTF. The DNA for the CDR3 is TGTGCCAGCATCCCCGGCCCAGTACCTGTCTACACCTTC.

Ten or more counts support this clone. The rearrangement joins TRBV2 to TRBJ2-5; weak D call: TRBD1 (6 bases). This CDR3 is built from 15 residues. Germline CDR1 reads SNHLY; CDR2 reads FYNNEI. The ends were cut back, 2 bases at V and 7 bases at J, with 17 bases in the middle. CDR3 region: CASSEFYTGRGTQYF. DNA of the CDR3: TGTGCCAGCAGTGAATTCTATACAGGGCGAGGGACCCAGTACTTC.

This clone was counted ten times or more. The chain has TRBV7-3 and TRBJ2-3; 7 nucleotides align to TRBD1. CDR1 is SGHTA, CDR2 FQGTGA, per germline. The junction had 8 bases not matched to a gene; V was cut back by 5 bases and J by 3 bases. The CDR3 runs to 15 residues. CDR3: CASSPTGARTDTQYF. CDR3 sequence (DNA): TGTGCCAGCAGCCCTACAGGGGCCAGGACAGATACGCAGTATTTT.

This clone rates as medium-sized. V usage is TRBV6-1 and J usage is TRBJ2-1; 9 bases align to TRBD2. Trimming cost V 1 base and J 5 bases; bases outside gene matches: 3. This CDR3 spans 15 amino acids. Germline lookup yields CDR1 MNHNS and CDR2 SASEGT. CDR3: CASSEGSGGNNEQFF. The CDR3, as DNA: TGTGCCAGCAGTGAAGGTAGCGGGGGAAACAATGAGCAGTTCTTC.

The V and J genes are TRBV30 and TRBJ1-5, with a possible D match to TRBD1 (6 bases). This CDR3 region has 14 residues. Trimming stripped 3 bases from V and 6 bases from J, with 15 bases between. Germline CDR1 reads GTSNPN; CDR2 reads SVGIG (reference sequence). This chain's CDR3 is CAWRFAQGRQPQHF. The CDR3 DNA reads as TGTGCCTGGAGGTTCGCACAGGGCCGTCAGCCCCAGCATTTT.

This clone was detected many times. The rearrangement uses TRBV2 and TRBJ2-5; 8 bases match TRBD2. V lost 8 bases to trimming and J lost 6 bases; unmatched junction nucleotides: 8. Germline V gene data show CDR1 as SNHLY and CDR2 as FYNNEI. This CDR3 has 13 amino acids. CDR3 sequence (DNA): TGTGCCAGCGGGCTAGCGGGTACAAAGACCCAGTACTTC. This gives the protein CASGLAGTKTQYF.

The chain is built from TRBV20-1 and TRBJ2-7; the D gene is possibly TRBD1 (5 bases). Trimming shortened V by 6 bases and J by 6 bases, and 21 bases separated the two germline ends. Germline CDR1 reads DFQATT; CDR2 reads SNEGSKA (reference sequence). The CDR3 has 14 amino acids. CDR3: CSARGAIGLPEQYF. The CDR3 DNA sequence: TGCAGTGCCCGTGGGGCTATCGGTCTCCCCGAGCAGTACTTC.

This clone was picked up one time. A read error may produce the germline difference seen at one junction end. The chain carries TRBV7-8 and TRBJ1-5, with unresolved D. This CDR3 contains 15 residues. In germline, CDR1 is SGHVS, CDR2 FQNEAQ. The CDR3 reads CASSPYTGLNQPQNF. The CDR3 DNA reads TGTGCCAGCAGCCCTTATACGGGCCTAAATCAGCCCCAGAATTTT.

The table lists this clone with many counts. V usage is TRBV3-1 and J usage is TRBJ1-4; 7 bases align to TRBD1. Germline CDR1 reads LGHDT; CDR2 reads YNNKEL (reference sequence). The CDR3 has 17 amino acids. J was trimmed by 5 bases and V by 0 bases; bases with no gene match: 9. In nucleotides, the CDR3 is TGTGCCAGCAGCCAAGATCAGGTAGGGACAGCAAATGAAAAACTGTTTTTT. It yields the protein CASSQDQVGTANEKLFF. The full variable domain, completed using reference TRBV3-1 and TRBJ1-4, is DTAVSQTPKYLVTQMGNDKSIKCEQNLGHDTMYWYKQDSKKFLKIMFSYNNKELIINETVPNRFSPKSPDKAHLNLHINSLELGDSAVYFCASSQDQVGTANEKLFFGSGTQLSVL.